This T cell receptor beta chain was found in a study of T-cell memory formation after mild COVID-19. CDR1 and CDR2 (germline): SGHDT, YYEEEE. Trimming stripped 2 bases from V and 1 base from J, with 6 bases between. The length of the CDR3 is 13 residues. From 5'RACE with constant-segment primers came TCR alpha and TCR beta cDNA libraries that carried sample barcodes and UMIs. TCRdb used MiXCR to reprocess the 5' RACE reads, holding one entry per CDR3 protein. Of nearly 350,000 distinct CDR3 sequences in the sample, 10% to 15% were seen once. In its sample, this clonotype was seen a few times. The rearrangement links TRBV5-6 to TRBJ2-5; D unclear. The receptor comes from a young man who had mild COVID-19 (a few samples of this study predate the infection). Cell type and time point are not known. The sequenced sample consisted of PBMCs or a T cell subset sorted from them (not recorded which). Here the CDR3 reads CASSFDTQETQYF. DNA for the CDR3: TGTGCCAGCAGCTTTGATACCCAAGAGACCCAGTACTTC.